The clone carrying this T cell receptor beta chain has a handful of counts. Its antigen is currently unknown. This sample stems from a study of OX40 agonist ivuxolimab in advanced cancers. Study conclusions and caveats: Dosing at 0.1 to 3.0 mg/kg was accompanied by clonal expansion of CD4+ and CD8+ blood T cells by week 6.

Germline CDR1 LNHDA, CDR2 SQIVND (reference sequence). The ends were cut back, 7 bases at V and 3 bases at J, with 10 bases in the middle. This CDR3 is 13 amino acids long. Sequenced by immunoSEQ multiplex PCR; TCRdb stores in-frame clones only, minus some. The sample includes fewer than 45,000 clones, roughly 82% of them seen just once. The sample here was CD4+ or CD8+ T cells sorted from blood, taken in a trial of the OX40 agonist ivuxolimab. The sequence was collected from an adult with an advanced solid tumor such as melanoma, head and neck, liver or kidney cancer. This chain uses TRBV19 with TRBJ1-3; D gene uncertain. CDR3 protein: CASIAQIGNTIYF. CDR3 coding DNA: TGTGCCAGTATAGCCCAAATTGGAAACACCATATATTTT.